This record looks at one TCR beta chain sequence and its context. With V trimmed by 3 bases and J by 7 bases, 9 bases remained unmatched. Per germline, CDR1 SGHAT and CDR2 FQNNGV. This CDR3 spans 15 amino acids. The sample comes from a study of T cell changes during pregnancy in multiple sclerosis. Data came from immunoSEQ multiplex PCR; TCRdb stores just in-frame clones and leaves some out. The sample lists over 50,000 clones, 93% occurring once. V gene TRBV11-2 combines with J gene TRBJ2-1; TRBD2 matches at 7 bases. The TCR sequence derives from a female donor with multiple sclerosis, enrolled in a pregnancy study. Sample: peripheral blood, taken in the second trimester of pregnancy. CDR3 in DNA: TGTGCCAGCAGCTTCGGGGGAGGGCCTATAAATGAGCAGTTCTTC. It yields the protein CASSFGGGPINEQFF.